This TCR beta chain was found in a study of cytomegalovirus exposure and HLA in healthy donors. The study, taken as a whole, reports: It was approximately 150 TCR beta chains that were listed as cytomegalovirus-associated. A highly shared variant cluster was judged a likely technical artifact. There were some V segments, including TRBV6-2 and TRBV6-3, excluded as indistinguishable.

The sample holds one count of this clone. Its specificity is not known. The CDR3 is 13 amino acids. The ends lost 4 bases at V and 6 bases at J; junction bases unmatched: 5. The germline gives CDR1 SGHDN, CDR2 FVKESK. In the PCR, 60 Vbeta and 13 Jbeta primers were used. Authors' processing steps: Later, tens of millions of unique TCR beta chains were counted in an analysis, and roughly 11 million of them were shared. Libraries were prepared by immunoSEQ multiplex PCR; TCRdb keeps only in-frame clonotypes and omits some of them. The V and J calls and clone size come from that table; D and trimming were worked out from the DNA. Of around 210,000 clones listed, 70% to 90% are singletons.

The chain uses TRBV14 and TRBJ2-7, with 8 bases matching TRBD2. The sample taken for sequencing was PBMCs. This TCR was sampled from a girl aged 2 to 9 in good health and CMV-seronegative. CDR3 amino acids: CASSPNLAGEQYF. The CDR3 nucleotides are TGTGCCAGCAGCCCTAACCTAGCGGGCGAGCAGTACTTC.